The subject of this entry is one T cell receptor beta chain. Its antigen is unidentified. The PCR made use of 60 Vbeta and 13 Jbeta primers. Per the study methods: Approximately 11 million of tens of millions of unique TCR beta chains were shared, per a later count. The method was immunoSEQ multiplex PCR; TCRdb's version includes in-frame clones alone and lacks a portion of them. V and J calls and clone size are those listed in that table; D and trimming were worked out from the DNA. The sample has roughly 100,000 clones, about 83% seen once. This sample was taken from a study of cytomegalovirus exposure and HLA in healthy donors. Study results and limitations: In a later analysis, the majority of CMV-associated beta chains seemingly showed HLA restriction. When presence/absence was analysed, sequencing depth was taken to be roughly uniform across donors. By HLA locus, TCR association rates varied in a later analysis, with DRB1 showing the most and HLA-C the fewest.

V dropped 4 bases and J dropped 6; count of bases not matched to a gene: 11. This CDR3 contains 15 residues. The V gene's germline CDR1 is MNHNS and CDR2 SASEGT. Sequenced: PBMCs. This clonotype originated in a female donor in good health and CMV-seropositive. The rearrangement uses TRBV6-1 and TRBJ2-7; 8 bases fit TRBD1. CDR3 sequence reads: CASSARGTGSFEQYF. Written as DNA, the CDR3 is TGTGCCAGCAGTGCGAGAGGGACAGGTTCGTTCGAGCAGTACTTC.